Sequencing of this T cell receptor (beta chain) was carried out in a study of low-dose radiotherapy and immunotherapy resistance in tumors. The sample's time point: before trial treatment. There are many counts of this clonotype. Alpha and beta chains were covered, as first-strand cDNA relied on TRAV- and TRBV-specific primers. A constant-region primer paired with the V-primer adapter amplified TCRs over around 18 PCR cycles. TCRdb re-analysed the reads in MiXCR, keeping a single row per CDR3 protein. The data contain about 82,000 distinct CDR3 sequences, approximately 17% of them singletons. The V end lost 0 bases, the J end lost 7 bases, and 11 bases lay between the germline ends. The CDR3 loop spans 13 amino acids. Germline V gene lookup returns CDR1 SGDLS and CDR2 YYNGEE.

This chain joins TRBV9 and TRBJ2-7; no firm D call. The sample here was PBMCs, taken before treatment. The TCR originated in a male donor with prostate cancer. CDR3 residues: CASSVGMDLEQYF. DNA of the CDR3: TGTGCCAGCAGCGTAGGGATGGACCTAGAGCAGTACTTC.